Sequencing of this T cell receptor (beta chain) was carried out in a study of shared clonotypes between healthy human individuals. Sorted-subset replicate PCRs used roughly 210 ng of genomic DNA. This amount corresponded to some 32,000 T cell genomes. Method: immunoSEQ multiplex PCR; TCRdb's copy keeps in-frame clones and lacks some. The sample records fewer than 400,000 clones, approximately 79% being singletons. V shed 4 bases and J 2 bases; nucleotides not matched to a gene: 5. The CDR3 is 14 residues long. The germline V gene encodes CDR1 SGHNT and CDR2 YENEEA. The sample consisted of memory CD4+ T cells sorted from blood. Subset of the sample: CD45RA-negative fraction. The chain is built from TRBV11-3 and TRBJ2-7; the match to TRBD2 covers 7 bases. The TCR sequence derives from a man under 40 in good health. The CDR3 spells CASSSAGVTYEQYF. The CDR3 DNA follows: TGTGCCAGCAGCTCCGCGGGGGTAACCTACGAGCAGTACTTC. Variable domain in full (rest from reference TRBV11-3 and TRBJ2-7): EAGVVQSPRYKIIEKKQPVAFWCNPISGHNTLYWYLQNLGQGPELLIRYENEEAVDDSQLPKDRFSAERLKGVDSTLKIQPAELGDSAVYLCASSSAGVTYEQYFGPGTRLTVT.